A selection of T cell receptor beta chains follows, all from one sample in a study of shared clonotypes between healthy human individuals. TCRdb's copy holds only in-frame clones and misses some; the assay was immunoSEQ multiplex PCR. The table has about 2.1 million clones, about 93% seen once. Sequenced material: naive CD8+ T cells from PBMCs. These receptors came from a young man in good health. Some clones in this sample may be carry-over from other donors' samples. Both conserved end residues are part of each CDR3. D genes are given only for firm matches.

V: TRBV7-8
D: NA
J: TRBJ2-7
DNA: TGTGCCAGCAGCTTAGGAGGGGGGACCTACGAGCAGTACTTC
CDR3: CASSLGGGTYEQYF

V: TRBV11-2
D: NA
J: TRBJ2-7
DNA: TGTGCCAGCAGCTTAGGCCTTGGTGCCTCCTACGAGCAGTACTTC
CDR3: CASSLGLGASYEQYF

V: TRBV5-4
D: TRBD1
J: TRBJ2-7
DNA: TGTGCCAGCAGCTTGGGCGGACAGGGCTCCTACGAGCAGTACTTC
CDR3: CASSLGGQGSYEQYF

V: TRBV5-6
D: TRBD2
J: TRBJ2-7
DNA: TGTGCCAGCAGCTTGGGGCCTAGCGGGACTCGTGAGCAGTACTTC
CDR3: CASSLGPSGTREQYF

V: TRBV19
D: NA
J: TRBJ2-7
DNA: TGTGCCAGTAGTATAGATGCGGAGGTCGGCGAGCAGTACTTC
CDR3: CASSIDAEVGEQYF

V: TRBV2
D: NA
J: TRBJ2-5
DNA: TGTGCCACTCCGGCGGAGACCCAGTACTTC
CDR3: CATPAETQYF

V: TRBV7-9
D: NA
J: TRBJ2-7
DNA: TGTGCCAGCAGCTCTCGGGACGGATACTACGAGCAGTACTTC
CDR3: CASSSRDGYYEQYF

V: TRBV7-9
D: NA
J: TRBJ1-1
DNA: TGTGCCAGCAGCTTAGCACCGACAGGACTGAACACTGAAGCTTTCTTT
CDR3: CASSLAPTGLNTEAFF

V: TRBV5-4
D: NA
J: TRBJ1-1
DNA: TGTGCCAGCAGCTTGGTTCGGGAGGTGAACACTGAAGCTTTCTTT
CDR3: CASSLVREVNTEAFF

V: TRBV5-8
D: NA
J: TRBJ2-6
DNA: TGTGCCAGCAGCTTGGACAGGATGATCTCTGGGGCCAACGTCCTGACTTTC
CDR3: CASSLDRMISGANVLTF

V: TRBV28
D: TRBD2
J: TRBJ2-3
DNA: TGTGCCAGCACCTCTAGCGGGAGGTGGACAGATACGCAGTATTTT
CDR3: CASTSSGRWTDTQYF

V: TRBV18
D: NA
J: TRBJ1-4
DNA: TGTGCCAGCTCACCAAGCCCGGGTTGGAGCTCGGGGGACCCTGAAAAACTGTTTTTT
CDR3: CASSPSPGWSSGDPEKLFF

V: TRBV5-1
D: TRBD2
J: TRBJ2-1
DNA: TGCGCCAGCAGCTTGGGACTAGCGGGCGAGATCTCCTACAATGAGCAGTTCTTC
CDR3: CASSLGLAGEISYNEQFF

V: TRBV30
D: TRBD1
J: TRBJ1-2
DNA: TGTGCCTGGGAGGGCGGACAGGGCGAATTAAGCTATGGCTACACCTTC
CDR3: CAWEGGQGELSYGYTF

V: TRBV11-2
D: NA
J: TRBJ2-3
DNA: TGTGCCAGCAGCTCTGGGAAAGGGATTAGGGGAGATACGCAGTATTTT
CDR3: CASSSGKGIRGDTQYF

V: TRBV7-9
D: NA
J: TRBJ2-7
DNA: TGTGCCAGCAGCTTAGCTCGGGGAAGCACCTACGAGCAGTACTTC
CDR3: CASSLARGSTYEQYF

V: TRBV4-3
D: TRBD2
J: TRBJ2-7
DNA: TGCGCCAGCAGCCCCAAGCTAGCGGCTGAACATCACTACGAGCAGTACTTC
CDR3: CASSPKLAAEHHYEQYF